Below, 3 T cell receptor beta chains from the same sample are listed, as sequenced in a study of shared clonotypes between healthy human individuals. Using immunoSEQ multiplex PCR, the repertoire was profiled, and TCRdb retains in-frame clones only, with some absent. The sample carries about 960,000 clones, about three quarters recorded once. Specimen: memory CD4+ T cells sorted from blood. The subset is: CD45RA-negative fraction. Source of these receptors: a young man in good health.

This chain's CDR3 is CASRRVSNEKLFF. The CDR3 nucleotides are TGTGCCAGCAGAAGGGTTTCTAATGAAAAACTGTTTTTT. This chain connects TRBV6-6 to TRBJ1-4; D call uncertain. V was clipped by 6 bases and J by 3 bases, with 8 bases between them. CDR1 is MNHNY and CDR2 is SVGAGI in the germline V gene (reference sequence). The CDR3 loop spans 13 amino acids.

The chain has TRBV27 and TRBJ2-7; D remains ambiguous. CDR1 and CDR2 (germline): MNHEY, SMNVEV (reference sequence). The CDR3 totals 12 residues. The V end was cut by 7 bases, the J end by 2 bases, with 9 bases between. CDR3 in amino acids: CASTWAAYEQYF. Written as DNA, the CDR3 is TGTGCCAGCACCTGGGCTGCCTACGAGCAGTACTTC.

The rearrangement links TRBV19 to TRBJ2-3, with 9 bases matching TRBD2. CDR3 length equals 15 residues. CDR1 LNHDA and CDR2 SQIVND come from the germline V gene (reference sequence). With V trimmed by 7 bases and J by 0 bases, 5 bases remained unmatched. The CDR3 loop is CASMRRGGSTDTQYF. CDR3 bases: TGTGCCAGTATGAGGCGGGGGGGCAGCACAGATACGCAGTATTTT.